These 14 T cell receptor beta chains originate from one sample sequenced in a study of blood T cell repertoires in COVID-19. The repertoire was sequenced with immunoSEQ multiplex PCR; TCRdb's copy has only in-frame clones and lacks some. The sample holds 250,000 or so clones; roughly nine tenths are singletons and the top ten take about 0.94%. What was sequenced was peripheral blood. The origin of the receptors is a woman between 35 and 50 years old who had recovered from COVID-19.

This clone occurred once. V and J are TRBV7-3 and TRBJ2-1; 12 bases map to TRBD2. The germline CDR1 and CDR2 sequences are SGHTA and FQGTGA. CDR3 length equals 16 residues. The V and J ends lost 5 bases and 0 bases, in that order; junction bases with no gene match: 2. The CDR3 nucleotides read TGTGCCAGCAGCCAGACTAGCGGGAGCTCCTACAATGAGCAGTTCTTC. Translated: CASSQTSGSSYNEQFF. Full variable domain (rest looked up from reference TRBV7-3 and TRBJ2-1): GAGVSQTPSNKVTEKGKYVELRCDPISGHTALYWYRQSLGQGPEFLIYFQGTGAADDSGLPNDRFFAVRPEGSVSTLKIQRTERGDSAVYLCASSQTSGSSYNEQFFGPGTRLTVL.

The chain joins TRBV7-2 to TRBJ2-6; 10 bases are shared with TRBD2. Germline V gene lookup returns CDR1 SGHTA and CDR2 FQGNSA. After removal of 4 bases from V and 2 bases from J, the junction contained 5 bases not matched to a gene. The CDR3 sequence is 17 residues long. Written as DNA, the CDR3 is TGTGCCAGCAGCTACAATCTAGCGGGAGCTGGGGCCAACGTCCTGACTTTC. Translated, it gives CASSYNLAGAGANVLTF.

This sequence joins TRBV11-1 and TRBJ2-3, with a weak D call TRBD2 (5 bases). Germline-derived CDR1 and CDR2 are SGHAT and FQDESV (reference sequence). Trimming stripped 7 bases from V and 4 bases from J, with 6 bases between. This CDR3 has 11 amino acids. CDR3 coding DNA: TGTGCCAGCATGGAGGCAGATACGCAGTATTTT. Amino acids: CASMEADTQYF. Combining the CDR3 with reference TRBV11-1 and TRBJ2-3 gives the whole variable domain EAEVAQSPRYKITEKSQAVAFWCDPISGHATLYWYRQILGQGPELLVQFQDESVVDDSQLPKDRFSAERLKGVDSTLKIQPAELGDSAMYLCASMEADTQYFGPGTRLTVL.

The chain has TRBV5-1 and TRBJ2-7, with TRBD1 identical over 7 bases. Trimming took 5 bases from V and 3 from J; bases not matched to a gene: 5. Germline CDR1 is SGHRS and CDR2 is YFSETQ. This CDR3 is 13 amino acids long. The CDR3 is CASRHDRDYEQYF. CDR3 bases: TGCGCCAGCAGACACGACAGGGACTACGAGCAGTACTTC.

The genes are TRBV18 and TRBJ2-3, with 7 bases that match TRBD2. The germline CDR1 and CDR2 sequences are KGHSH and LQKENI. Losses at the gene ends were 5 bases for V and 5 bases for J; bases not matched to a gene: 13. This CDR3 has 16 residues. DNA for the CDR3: TGTGCCAGCTCAGAACTCGGACTAGGAGGCTTAGATACGCAGTATTTT. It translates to CASSELGLGGLDTQYF.

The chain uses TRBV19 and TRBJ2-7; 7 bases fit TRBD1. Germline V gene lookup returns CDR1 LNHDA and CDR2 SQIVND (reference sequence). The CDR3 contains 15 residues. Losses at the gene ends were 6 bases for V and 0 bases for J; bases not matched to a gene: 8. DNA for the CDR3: TGTGCCAGTAGCAGCGGAACAGGGGCCTCCTACGAGCAGTACTTC. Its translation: CASSSGTGASYEQYF.

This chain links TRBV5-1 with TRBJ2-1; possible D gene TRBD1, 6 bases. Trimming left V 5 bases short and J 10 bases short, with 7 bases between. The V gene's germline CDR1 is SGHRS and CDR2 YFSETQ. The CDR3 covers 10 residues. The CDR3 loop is CASRGQEQFF. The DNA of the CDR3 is TGCGCCAGCAGAGGACAGGAGCAGTTCTTC.

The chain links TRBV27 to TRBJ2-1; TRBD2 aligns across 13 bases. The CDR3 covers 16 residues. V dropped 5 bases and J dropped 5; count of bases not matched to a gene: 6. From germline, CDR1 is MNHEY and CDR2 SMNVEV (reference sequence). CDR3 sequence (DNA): TGTGCCAGCAGTCCGGGACTAGCGGGACGAAACAATGAGCAGTTCTTC. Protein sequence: CASSPGLAGRNNEQFF.

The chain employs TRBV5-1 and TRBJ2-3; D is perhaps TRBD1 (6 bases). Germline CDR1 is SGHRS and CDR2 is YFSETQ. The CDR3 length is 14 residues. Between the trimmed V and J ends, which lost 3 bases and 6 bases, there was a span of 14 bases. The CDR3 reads CASSSPTQGDTQYF. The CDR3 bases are TGCGCCAGCAGCTCTCCGACCCAGGGGGATACGCAGTATTTT.

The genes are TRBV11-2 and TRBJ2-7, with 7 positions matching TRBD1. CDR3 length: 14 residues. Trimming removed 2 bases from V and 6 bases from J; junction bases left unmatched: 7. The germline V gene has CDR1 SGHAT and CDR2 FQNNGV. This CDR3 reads CASSLQYRGVEQYF. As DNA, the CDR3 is TGTGCCAGCAGCTTACAATACAGGGGCGTCGAGCAGTACTTC.

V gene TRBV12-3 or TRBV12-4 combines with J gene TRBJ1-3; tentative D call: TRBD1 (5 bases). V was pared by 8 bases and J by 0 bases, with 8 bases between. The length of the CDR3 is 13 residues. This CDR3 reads CASDRTSGNTIYF. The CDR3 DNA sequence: TGTGCCAGCGACAGAACCTCTGGAAACACCATATATTTT.

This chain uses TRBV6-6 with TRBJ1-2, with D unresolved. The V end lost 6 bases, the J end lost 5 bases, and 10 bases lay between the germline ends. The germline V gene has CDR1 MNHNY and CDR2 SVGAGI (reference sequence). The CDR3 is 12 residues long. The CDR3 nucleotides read TGTGCCAGCAGCGAGCGTAGGTATGGCTACACCTTC. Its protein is CASSERRYGYTF.

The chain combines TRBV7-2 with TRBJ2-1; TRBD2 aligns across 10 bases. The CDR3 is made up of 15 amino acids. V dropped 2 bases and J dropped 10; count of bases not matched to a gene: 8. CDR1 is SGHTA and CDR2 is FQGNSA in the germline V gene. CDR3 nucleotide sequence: TGTGCCAGCAGCTTATCCTCAATAGCGGGAGGCGAGCAGTTCTTC. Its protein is CASSLSSIAGGEQFF.

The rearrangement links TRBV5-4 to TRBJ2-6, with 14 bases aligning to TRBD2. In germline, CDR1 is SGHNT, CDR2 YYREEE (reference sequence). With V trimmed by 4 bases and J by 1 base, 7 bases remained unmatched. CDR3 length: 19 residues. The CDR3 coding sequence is TGTGCCAGCAGCGCCGGGACTAGCGGGAGTGGATCTGGGGCCAACGTCCTGACTTTC. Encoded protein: CASSAGTSGSGSGANVLTF.